This T cell receptor (beta chain) was profiled in a study of graft-versus-host responses after intestinal transplantation. Study summary: Recipients were given multivisceral, liver-intestinal, or isolated intestinal transplants.

Assay used: immunoSEQ multiplex PCR; TCRdb lists only in-frame clones, some missing. The sample carries 95,000 to 110,000 clones, more than 85% recorded once. Study-level results: Early after transplant, HvG declines were associated with peak levels of circulating GvH clones.

A note on this clone: Its specificity is unknown.

Sequencing was performed on unstimulated CD4+ T cells sorted from spleen or lymph node cells, taken before intestinal transplant. The origin of this receptor is a human donor who received an intestinal transplant.

CDR3 amino acids: CASRPGEWTGELFF. DNA of the CDR3: TGTGCCAGCCGTCCGGGGGAATGGACCGGGGAGCTGTTTTTT. The V and J genes are TRBV7-6 and TRBJ2-2; a weak D match, TRBD2 (6 bases). Germline CDR1 SGHVS, CDR2 FNYEAQ. Trimming shortened V by 8 bases and J by 5 bases, and 15 bases separated the two germline ends. The CDR3 is 14 residues long.